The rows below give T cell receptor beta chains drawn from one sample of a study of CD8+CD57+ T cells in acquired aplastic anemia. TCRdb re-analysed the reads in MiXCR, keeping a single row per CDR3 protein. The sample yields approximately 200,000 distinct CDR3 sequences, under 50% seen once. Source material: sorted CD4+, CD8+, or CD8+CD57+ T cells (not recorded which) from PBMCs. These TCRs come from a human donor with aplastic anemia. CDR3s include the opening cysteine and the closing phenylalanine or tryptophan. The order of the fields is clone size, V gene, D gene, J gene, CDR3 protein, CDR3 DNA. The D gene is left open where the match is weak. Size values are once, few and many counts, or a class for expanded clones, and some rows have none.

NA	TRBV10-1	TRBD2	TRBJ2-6	CASSFPPYSGGANVLTF	TGCGCCAGCAGTTTTCCTCCATATAGCGGGGGGGCCAACGTCCTGACTTTC
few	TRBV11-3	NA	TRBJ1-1	CASSLSRTGRGTEAFF	TGTGCCAGCAGCCTTTCCCGCACAGGGCGGGGGACTGAAGCTTTCTTT
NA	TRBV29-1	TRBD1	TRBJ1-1	CSVSGQAPEAFF	TGCAGCGTTTCCGGACAGGCCCCTGAAGCTTTCTTT
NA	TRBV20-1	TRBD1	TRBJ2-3	CSATDRGRGATDTQYF	TGCAGTGCTACGGACAGGGGGCGAGGGGCGACAGATACGCAGTATTTT
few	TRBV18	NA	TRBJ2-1	CARQTGYNERFF	TGTGCCAGGCAAACAGGCTACAATGAGCGGTTCTTC
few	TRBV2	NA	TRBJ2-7	CASSETLQTPNYEQYF	TGTGCCAGCAGTGAAACTTTACAGACACCCAATTACGAGCAGTACTTC
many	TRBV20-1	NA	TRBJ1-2	CSAGDGYTF	TGCAGTGCGGGGGATGGCTACACCTTC
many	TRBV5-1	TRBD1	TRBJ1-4	CASRSGQAATNEKLFF	TGCGCCAGCAGATCCGGACAGGCCGCAACTAATGAAAAACTGTTTTTT
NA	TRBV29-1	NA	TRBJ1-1	CSVESTGRNTEAFF	TGCAGCGTTGAAAGTACGGGGCGAAACACTGAAGCTTTCTTC
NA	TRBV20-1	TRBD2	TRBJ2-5	CSARDATSGTETQYF	TGCAGTGCTAGAGATGCGACTAGCGGGACGGAGACCCAGTACTTC
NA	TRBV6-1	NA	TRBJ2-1	CASTTGDVYEQFF	TGTGCCAGCACGACGGGAGACGTCTATGAGCAGTTCTTC
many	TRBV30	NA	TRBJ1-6	CAWSVDDSSPLHF	TGTGCCTGGAGTGTAGATGACAGCTCACCCCTCCACTTT
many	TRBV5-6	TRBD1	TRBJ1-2	CASRERTGSPGYTF	TGTGCCAGCAGGGAAAGGACAGGCTCTCCTGGCTACACCTTC
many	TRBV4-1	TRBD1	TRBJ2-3	CASSQIRTGDTDTQYF	TGCGCCAGCAGCCAGATTCGGACAGGGGACACAGATACGCAGTATTTT
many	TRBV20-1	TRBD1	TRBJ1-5	CSARGGRGPNQPQHF	TGCAGTGCTAGAGGGGGCAGGGGGCCGAATCAGCCCCAGCATTTT
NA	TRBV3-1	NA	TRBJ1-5	CASSPNWGQPQHF	TGTGCCAGCAGCCCCAATTGGGGGCAGCCCCAGCATTTT
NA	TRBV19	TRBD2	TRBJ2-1	CASRGTTNEQFF	TGTGCCAGTAGGGGGACTACCAATGAGCAGTTCTTC